The 7 T cell receptor beta chains reported below all come from one sample, sequenced in a study of blood T cell repertoires in COVID-19. TCRdb's copy holds only in-frame clones and misses some; the assay was immunoSEQ multiplex PCR. The data hold 150,000 to 170,000 clones, with about 85% observed a single time. The sequenced sample consisted of peripheral blood. The receptors stem from a woman aged 55-70 years with COVID-19, enrolled during active disease.

This sequence joins TRBV28 and TRBJ2-1, with TRBD2 as a possible D gene (6 bases). Trimming pared 6 bases from V and 4 bases from J, leaving 7 bases between. This CDR3 is built from 12 residues. Germline V gives CDR1 MDHEN, CDR2 SYDVKM. In nucleotides, the CDR3 is TGTGCCAGCAGGGGGGGATACAATGAGCAGTTCTTC. Translated: CASRGGYNEQFF.

The chain links TRBV24-1 to TRBJ2-2, with D perhaps matching TRBD1 (6 bases). Germline loops: CDR1 KGHDR, CDR2 SFDVKD. V lost 3 bases and J lost 0, with 13 bases in between. The CDR3 length is 17 residues. The CDR3 spells CATSDPQGHPNTGELFF. The CDR3 coding sequence is TGTGCCACCAGTGATCCACAGGGACACCCGAACACCGGGGAGCTGTTTTTT.

V usage is TRBV5-1 and J usage is TRBJ1-2; 9 positions agree with TRBD1. Germline values: CDR1 SGHRS, CDR2 YFSETQ. The CDR3 has 14 residues. V dropped 5 bases and J dropped 8; count of bases not matched to a gene: 10. Here the CDR3 reads CASRIDAGTGGYTF. CDR3 nucleotides: TGCGCCAGCAGAATTGATGCAGGGACAGGGGGCTACACCTTC. Using reference TRBV5-1 and TRBJ1-2 for the parts outside the CDR3, the full variable domain is KAGVTQTPRYLIKTRGQQVTLSCSPISGHRSVSWYQQTPGQGLQFLFEYFSETQRNKGNFPGRFSGRQFSNSRSEMNVSTLELGDSALYLCASRIDAGTGGYTFGSGTRLTVV.

V usage is TRBV5-1 and J usage is TRBJ1-6; 8 positions match TRBD1. CDR1 is SGHRS and CDR2 is YFSETQ in the germline V gene. V was pared by 3 bases and J by 4 bases, with 3 bases of the junction left unmatched. The CDR3 is 15 amino acids. In nucleotides, the CDR3 is TGCGCCAGCAGCTGGGGACAGGCATATAATTCACCCCTCCACTTT. This gives the protein CASSWGQAYNSPLHF.

The V and J genes are TRBV10-1 and TRBJ2-7; D gene unclear. V lost 4 bases to trimming and J lost 3 bases, with 10 bases between them. The CDR3 totals 13 residues. Germline values: CDR1 WNHNN, CDR2 SYGVQD (reference sequence). The CDR3: CASSVQHDYEQYF. The CDR3 nucleotides read TGCGCCAGCAGTGTTCAACACGACTACGAGCAGTACTTC.

The V and J genes are TRBV29-1 and TRBJ1-2, with 7 positions matching TRBD1. The CDR3 covers 12 residues. Germline lookup yields CDR1 SQVTM and CDR2 ANQGSEA. J was trimmed by 4 bases and V by 6 bases; bases with no gene match: 5. CDR3: CSVGTDPYGYTF. For the CDR3, the DNA is TGCAGCGTCGGGACAGACCCCTATGGCTACACCTTC.

The chain carries TRBV5-4 and TRBJ2-4, with TRBD1 as a possible D gene (6 bases). Germline-derived CDR1 and CDR2 are SGHNT and YYREEE (reference sequence). V gave up 2 bases and J gave up 3 bases, with 9 bases separating them. The CDR3 runs 14 residues. CDR3 DNA: TGTGCCAGCAGCTTAGGACAGAGCAAAAACATTCAGTACTTC. Its translation: CASSLGQSKNIQYF. The variable domain in full, completed from reference TRBV5-4 and TRBJ2-4, reads ETGVTQSPTHLIKTRGQQVTLRCSSQSGHNTVSWYQQALGQGPQFIFQYYREEENGRGNFPPRFSGLQFPNYSSELNVNALELDDSALYLCASSLGQSKNIQYFGAGTRLSVL.